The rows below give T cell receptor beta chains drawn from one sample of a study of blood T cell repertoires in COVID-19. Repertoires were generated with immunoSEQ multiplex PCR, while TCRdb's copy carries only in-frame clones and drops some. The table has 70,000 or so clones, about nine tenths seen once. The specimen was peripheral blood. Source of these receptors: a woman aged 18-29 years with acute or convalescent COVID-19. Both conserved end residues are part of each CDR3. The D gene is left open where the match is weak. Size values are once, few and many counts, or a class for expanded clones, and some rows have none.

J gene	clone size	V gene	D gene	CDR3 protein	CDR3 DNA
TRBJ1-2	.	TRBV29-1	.	CSVGDPSGGAFYGYTF	TGCAGCGTTGGAGACCCTAGCGGGGGAGCTTTCTATGGCTACACCTTC
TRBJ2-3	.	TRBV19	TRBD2	CASKSRLAGEDTDTQYF	TGTGCCAGTAAAAGTCGGCTAGCGGGAGAGGACACAGATACGCAGTATTTT
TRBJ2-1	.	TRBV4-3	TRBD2	CASSQATSGGGSEQFF	TGCGCCAGCAGCCAAGCTACTAGCGGGGGGGGGAGTGAGCAGTTCTTC
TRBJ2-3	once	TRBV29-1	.	CSVEGGGRTGIDTQYF	TGCAGCGTTGAAGGAGGGGGGAGGACAGGCATAGATACGCAGTATTTT
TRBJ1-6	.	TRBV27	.	CASSLRADSTPLHF	TGTGCCAGCAGTCTCAGGGCCGATTCGACACCCCTCCACTTT
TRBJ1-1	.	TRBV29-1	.	CSVTDRPTEAFF	TGCAGCGTCACGGACAGACCGACTGAAGCTTTCTTT
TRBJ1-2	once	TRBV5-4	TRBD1	CASSRSDRGAFYGYTF	TGTGCCAGCAGCCGAAGCGACAGGGGGGCCTTCTATGGCTACACCTTC
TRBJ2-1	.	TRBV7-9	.	CASSLDNNEQFF	TGTGCCAGCAGCTTAGATAACAATGAGCAGTTCTTC
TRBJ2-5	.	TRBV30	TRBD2	CAWSREAQETQYF	TGTGCCTGGAGTCGGGAGGCACAAGAGACCCAGTACTTC
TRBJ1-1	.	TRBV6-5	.	CASLRRGAVNTEAFF	TGTGCCAGCCTTCGACGGGGTGCAGTGAACACTGAAGCTTTCTTT
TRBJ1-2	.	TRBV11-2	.	CASSFDTYDHYGYTF	TGTGCCAGCAGCTTTGACACCTACGACCACTATGGCTACACCTTC
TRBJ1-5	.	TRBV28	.	CASSLPGTQKFPQHF	TGTGCCAGCAGCCTTCCCGGGACACAAAAGTTTCCCCAGCATTTT
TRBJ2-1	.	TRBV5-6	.	CASSLVDNEQFF	TGTGCCAGCAGCTTGGTCGACAATGAGCAGTTCTTC
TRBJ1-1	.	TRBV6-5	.	CASSRIGGTEAFF	TGTGCCAGCAGTCGAATAGGGGGAACTGAAGCTTTCTTT
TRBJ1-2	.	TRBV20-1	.	CSASIQTNYGYTF	TGCAGTGCTAGTATACAGACTAACTATGGCTACACCTTC
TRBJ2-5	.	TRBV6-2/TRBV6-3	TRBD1	CASSRTGNKETQYF	TGTGCCAGCAGTCGGACAGGGAATAAAGAGACCCAGTACTTC
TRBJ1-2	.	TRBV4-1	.	CASSQVLPRDGYGYTF	TGCGCCAGCAGCCAAGTTCTCCCCAGGGATGGCTATGGCTACACCTTC
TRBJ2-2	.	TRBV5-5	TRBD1	CASSLVGQGVSTGELFF	TGTGCCAGCAGCTTGGTTGGACAGGGGGTATCCACCGGGGAGCTGTTTTTT
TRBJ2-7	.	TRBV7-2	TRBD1	CASSLAGTGDYEQYF	TGTGCCAGCAGCTTAGCCGGGACAGGTGATTACGAGCAGTACTTC
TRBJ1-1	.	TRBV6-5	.	CASGRDMGNTEAFF	TGTGCCAGCGGTCGGGACATGGGAAACACTGAAGCTTTCTTT
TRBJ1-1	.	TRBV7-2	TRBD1	CASSLTGDTEAFF	TGTGCCAGCAGCCTAACAGGGGACACTGAAGCTTTCTTT
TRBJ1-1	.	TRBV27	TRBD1	CASRGQAYLNTEAFF	TGTGCCAGCCGAGGACAGGCGTATTTGAACACTGAAGCTTTCTTT
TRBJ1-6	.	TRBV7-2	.	CASSFWGLGSPLHF	TGTGCCAGCAGCTTCTGGGGGCTCGGGTCACCCCTCCACTTT
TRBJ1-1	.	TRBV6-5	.	CASSYDSLNTEAFF	TGTGCCAGCAGTTACGACAGCCTCAACACTGAAGCTTTCTTT
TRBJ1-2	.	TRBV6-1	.	CASSELAGQNYGYTF	TGTGCCAGCAGTGAACTGGCAGGGCAGAACTATGGCTACACCTTC
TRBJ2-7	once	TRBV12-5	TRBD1	CASGETGGSSDEQYF	TGTGCTAGTGGTGAGACAGGGGGAAGCTCGGACGAGCAGTACTTC
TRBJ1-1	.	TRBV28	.	CASRPRGRGNTEAFF	TGTGCCAGCAGACCCCGCGGGAGGGGGAACACTGAAGCTTTCTTT
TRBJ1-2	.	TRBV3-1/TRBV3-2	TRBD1	CASSQDPPGQAWYGYTF	TGTGCCAGCAGCCAAGACCCGCCGGGACAGGCATGGTATGGCTACACCTTC
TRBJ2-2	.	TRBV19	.	CASSVDSNTGELFF	TGTGCCAGTAGTGTGGACTCAAACACCGGGGAGCTGTTTTTT
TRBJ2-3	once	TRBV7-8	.	CASSLGSAGHTDTQYF	TGTGCCAGCAGCTTAGGGTCAGCGGGACACACAGATACGCAGTATTTT
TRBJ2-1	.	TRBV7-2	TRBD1	CASSWLGGDEQFF	TGTGCCAGCAGCTGGCTAGGGGGCGATGAGCAGTTCTTC
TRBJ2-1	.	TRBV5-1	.	CASSSLPGLSRNEQFF	TGCGCCAGCAGCTCTCTGCCCGGACTATCGCGTAATGAGCAGTTCTTC
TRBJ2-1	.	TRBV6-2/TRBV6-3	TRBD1	CASSYGPQRDRVLNEQFF	TGTGCCAGCAGTTACGGCCCTCAACGGGACAGGGTCCTCAATGAGCAGTTCTTC
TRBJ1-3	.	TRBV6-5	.	CASYDSASGNTIYF	TGTGCCAGCTACGACAGTGCCTCTGGAAACACCATATATTTT
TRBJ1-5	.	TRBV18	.	CASSFRQDQPQHF	TGTGCCAGCTCATTCCGACAGGATCAGCCCCAGCATTTT
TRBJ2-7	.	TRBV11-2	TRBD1	CASSFASGGYEQYF	TGTGCCAGCAGCTTCGCATCAGGGGGATACGAGCAGTACTTC
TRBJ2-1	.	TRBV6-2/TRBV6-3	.	CASSYAVGLLPLVAGNEQFF	TGTGCCAGCAGTTACGCGGTAGGTCTCCTCCCACTAGTCGCAGGCAATGAGCAGTTCTTC
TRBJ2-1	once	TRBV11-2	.	CASSIYLGGGANEQFF	TGTGCCAGCAGCATCTACCTAGGAGGGGGGGCTAATGAGCAGTTCTTC
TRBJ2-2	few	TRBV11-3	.	CASSDKRDTGELFF	TGTGCCAGCAGCGATAAACGGGACACCGGGGAGCTGTTTTTT
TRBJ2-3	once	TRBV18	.	CASSPPSYPTDTQYF	TGTGCCAGCTCACCACCATCCTACCCCACAGATACGCAGTATTTT
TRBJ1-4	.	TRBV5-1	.	CASSFTASTNEKLFF	TGCGCCAGCAGCTTTACAGCCTCAACTAATGAAAAACTGTTTTTT
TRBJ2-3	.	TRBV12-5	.	CASGLVRETRSTDTQYF	TGTGCTAGTGGTTTGGTACGGGAGACTAGGAGCACAGATACGCAGTATTTT
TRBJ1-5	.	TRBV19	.	CASSITGGNQPQHF	TGTGCCAGTAGTATCACCGGGGGCAATCAGCCCCAGCATTTT
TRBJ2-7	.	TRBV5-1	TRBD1	CASSYRQGDSYEQYF	TGCGCCAGCAGCTACCGACAGGGGGACTCCTACGAGCAGTACTTC
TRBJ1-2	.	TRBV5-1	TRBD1	CASSRTGGVRYGYTF	TGCGCCAGCAGCCGGACAGGGGGCGTTCGCTATGGCTACACCTTC
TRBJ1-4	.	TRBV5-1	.	CASSLAAGNEKLFF	TGCGCCAGCAGCTTGGCGGCAGGGAATGAAAAACTGTTTTTT
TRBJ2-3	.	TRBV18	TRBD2	CASSPVGRRTDTQYF	TGTGCCAGCTCACCAGTCGGGAGGCGCACAGATACGCAGTATTTT
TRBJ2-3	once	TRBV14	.	CASSRITSTDTQYF	TGTGCCAGCAGCCGCATAACTAGCACAGATACGCAGTATTTT